The clone carrying this TCR beta chain came up once. This sample was included in a study of blood T cell repertoires in COVID-19. Study details: Collection of acute and convalescent COVID-19 samples took place in the United States, Italy and Spain.

This table comes from immunoSEQ multiplex PCR, and its TCRdb copy is limited to in-frame clones, with some not included. The sample lists under 200,000 clones, approximately 86% occurring once. Germline V gene sequence: CDR1 SGHRS, CDR2 YFSETQ. This CDR3 has 14 residues. V gave up 2 bases and J gave up 0 bases, with 6 bases separating them. The rearrangement joins TRBV5-1 to TRBJ2-4; D gene unclear. Material: peripheral blood. The clonotype was recovered from a man aged 60 to 75 with acute or convalescent COVID-19. CDR3 in amino acids: CASSFGAAKNIQYF. CDR3 DNA sequence: TGCGCCAGCAGCTTTGGAGCAGCCAAAAACATTCAGTACTTC.